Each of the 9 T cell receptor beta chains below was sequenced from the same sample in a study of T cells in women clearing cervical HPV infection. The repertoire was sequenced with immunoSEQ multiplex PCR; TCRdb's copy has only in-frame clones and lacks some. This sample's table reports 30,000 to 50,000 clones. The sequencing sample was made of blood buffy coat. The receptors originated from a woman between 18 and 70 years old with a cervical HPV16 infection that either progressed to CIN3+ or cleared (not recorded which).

The sequenced part of the CDR3 DNA is TGTGCCAGCAGTGAAAGGGACAGGGGGCGGAATGAG. Amino acid sequence: CASSERDRGRNE. The complete CDR3 sequence is CASSERDRGRNEQFF. The chain links TRBV2 to TRBJ2-1, with TRBD1 matching over 12 bases. The sequenced fragment ends 3 residues before the CDR3 boundary, so the rest is inferred from the germline J gene. Looked up from germline, CDR1 is SNHLY and CDR2 is FYNNEI. Germline trimming cut 2 bases from V and 7 bases from J; bases unmatched to any gene: 3. This CDR3 is built from 15 residues.

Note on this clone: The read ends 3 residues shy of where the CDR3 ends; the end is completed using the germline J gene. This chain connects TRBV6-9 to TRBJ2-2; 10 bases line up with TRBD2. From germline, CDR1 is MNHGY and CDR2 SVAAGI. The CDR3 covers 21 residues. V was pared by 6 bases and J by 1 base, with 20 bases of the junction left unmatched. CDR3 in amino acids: CASRYRMASGGTTWNTGELFF. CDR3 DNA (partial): TGTGCCAGCAGGTATAGGATGGCTAGCGGGGGAACTACATGGAACACCGGGGAG.

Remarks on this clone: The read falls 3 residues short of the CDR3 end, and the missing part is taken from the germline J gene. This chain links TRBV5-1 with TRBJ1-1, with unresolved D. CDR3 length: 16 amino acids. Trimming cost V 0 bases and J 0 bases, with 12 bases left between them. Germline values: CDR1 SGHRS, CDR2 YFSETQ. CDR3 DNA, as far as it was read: TGCGCCAGCAGCTTGGGGCAGGCCGGCATGAACACTGAA. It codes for CASSLGQAGMNTE. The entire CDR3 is CASSLGQAGMNTEAFF. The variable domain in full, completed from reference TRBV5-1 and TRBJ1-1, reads KAGVTQTPRYLIKTRGQQVTLSCSPISGHRSVSWYQQTPGQGLQFLFEYFSETQRNKGNFPGRFSGRQFSNSRSEMNVSTLELGDSALYLCASSLGQAGMNTEAFFGQGTRLTVV.

The chain's CDR3 is CASSPSPGGGGLHNEQFF. The CDR3 DNA, read in part, is TGTGCCAGCTCACCATCCCCAGGAGGGGGGGGCCTCCACAATGAG. The chain couples TRBV18 to TRBJ2-1; maybe TRBD2 (7 bases). The CDR3 end is not reached by the read, which stops 3 residues before it; the germline J gene fills it in. CDR1 is KGHSH and CDR2 is LQKENI in the germline V gene. The CDR3 contains 18 residues. Trimming took off 2 bases at V and 5 bases at J, with 22 bases between the two ends. The variable domain in full, with the rest retrieved from reference TRBV18 and TRBJ2-1, is NAGVMQNPRHLVRRRGQEARLRCSPMKGHSHVYWYRQLPEEGLKFMVYLQKENIIDESGMPKERFSAEFPKEGPSILRIQQVVRGDSAAYFCASSPSPGGGGLHNEQFFGPGTRLTVL.

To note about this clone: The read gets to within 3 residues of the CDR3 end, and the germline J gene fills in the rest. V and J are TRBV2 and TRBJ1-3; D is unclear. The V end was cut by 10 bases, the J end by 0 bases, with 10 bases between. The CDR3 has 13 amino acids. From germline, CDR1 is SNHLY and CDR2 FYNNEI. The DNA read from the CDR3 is TGTGCCATCATCAGTGACTCTGGAAACACC. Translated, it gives CAIISDSGNT. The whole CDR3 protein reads CAIISDSGNTIYF.

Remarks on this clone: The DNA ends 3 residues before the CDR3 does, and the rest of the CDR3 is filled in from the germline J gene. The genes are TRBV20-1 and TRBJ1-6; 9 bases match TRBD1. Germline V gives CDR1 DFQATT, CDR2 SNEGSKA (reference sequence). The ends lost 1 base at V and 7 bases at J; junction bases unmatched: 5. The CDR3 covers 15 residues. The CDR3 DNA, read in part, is TGCAGTGCTAGAGTGGAGGGACAGGGAAATTCACCC. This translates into CSARVEGQGNSP. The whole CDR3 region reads CSARVEGQGNSPLHF.

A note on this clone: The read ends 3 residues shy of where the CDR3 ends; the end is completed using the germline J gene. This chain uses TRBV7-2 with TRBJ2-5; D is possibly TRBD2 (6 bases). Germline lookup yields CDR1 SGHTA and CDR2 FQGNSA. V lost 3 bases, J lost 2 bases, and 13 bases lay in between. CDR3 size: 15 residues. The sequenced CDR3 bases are TGTGCCAGCAGCTTTCTCGGTAGCGGTCAAGAGACC. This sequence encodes CASSFLGSGQET. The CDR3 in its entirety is CASSFLGSGQETQYF.

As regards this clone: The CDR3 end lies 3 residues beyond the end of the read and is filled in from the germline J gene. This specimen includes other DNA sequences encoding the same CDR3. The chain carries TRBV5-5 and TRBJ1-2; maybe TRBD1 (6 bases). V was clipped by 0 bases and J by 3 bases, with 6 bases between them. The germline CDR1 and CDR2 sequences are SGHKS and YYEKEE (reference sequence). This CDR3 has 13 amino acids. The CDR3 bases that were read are TGTGCCAGCAGCTTGGGGACAGACTATGGC. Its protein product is CASSLGTDYG. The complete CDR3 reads CASSLGTDYGYTF.

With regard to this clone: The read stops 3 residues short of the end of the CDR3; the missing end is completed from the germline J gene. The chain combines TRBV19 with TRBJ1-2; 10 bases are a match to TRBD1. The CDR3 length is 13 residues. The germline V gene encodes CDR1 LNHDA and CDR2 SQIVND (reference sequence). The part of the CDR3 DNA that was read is TGTGCCAGTAGTCGACAGGGGGCGTTCGGC. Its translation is CASSRQGAFG. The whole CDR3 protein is CASSRQGAFGYTF.